Described below is a single T cell receptor (beta chain) sequence and its context. Its antigen is not known. Produced via immunoSEQ multiplex PCR; TCRdb's table is partial and in-frame only. The sample includes about 2,100,000 clones, about 92% of them seen just once. This sample is drawn from a study of shared clonotypes between healthy human individuals. Study results and limitations: Estimated richness values were generally larger in naive subsets than in memory subsets.

Terminally differentiated effector memory CD45RA+ cells were excluded by CCR7 positive selection of CD45RO-negative cells. The donors were all Caucasian adults (living in Nashville, Tennessee). The CDR3 totals 15 residues. V shed 1 base and J shed 2 bases, with 12 bases lying between them. The germline V gene has CDR1 LGHNA and CDR2 YSLEER. The rearrangement joins TRBV4-3 to TRBJ2-7, with D maybe TRBD2 (6 bases). The sequencing sample was made of naive CD8+ T cells from PBMCs. The origin of this receptor is a man aged 18 to 35 in good health. Some clones in this sample may be carry-over from other donors' samples. This CDR3 is CASSQAVAATYEQYF. CDR3 DNA: TGCGCCAGCAGCCAAGCGGTAGCGGCGACCTACGAGCAGTACTTC.